What follows are 28 T cell receptor beta chains derived from one specimen sequenced in a study of OX40 agonist ivuxolimab in advanced cancers. The data were produced by immunoSEQ multiplex PCR, yet TCRdb's version contains in-frame clones alone and is incomplete. The sample gives 55,000 to 80,000 clones, approximately 84% of which show up once; 9.8% is in the top ten. The sequencing used CD4+ or CD8+ T cells sorted from blood, collected in a trial of the OX40 agonist ivuxolimab. The origin of the receptors is an adult with an advanced solid tumor such as melanoma, head and neck, liver or kidney cancer.

J is TRBJ1-6 and V is TRBV27; D unresolved. Between the trimmed V and J ends, which lost 5 bases and 8 bases, there was a span of 16 bases. From germline, CDR1 is MNHEY and CDR2 SMNVEV (reference sequence). This CDR3 spans 15 amino acids. The CDR3 protein is CASSPTRWLDSPLHF. DNA of the CDR3: TGTGCCAGCAGTCCCACCAGGTGGTTGGATTCACCCCTCCACTTT.

The CDR3 loop is CASSLRQNYGYTF. The CDR3 DNA sequence: TGTGCCAGCAGCTTACGACAGAACTATGGCTACACCTTC. The chain uses TRBV5-4 and TRBJ1-2, with D possibly matching TRBD1 (5 bases). V lost 2 bases, J lost 2 bases, and 7 bases lay in between. The germline V gene has CDR1 SGHNT and CDR2 YYREEE (reference sequence). The CDR3 runs 13 residues.

V gene TRBV28 combines with J gene TRBJ1-5; D ambiguous. The CDR3 covers 12 residues. CDR1 MDHEN and CDR2 SYDVKM come from the germline V gene. Trimming removed 10 bases at V and 1 base at J, with 8 bases between. DNA for the CDR3: TGTGCCACCCTCCAAAGCAATCAGCCCCAGCATTTT. It yields the protein CATLQSNQPQHF.

This chain joins TRBV4-2 and TRBJ2-7; weak D call: TRBD1 (6 bases). The CDR3 consists of 14 residues. Per the germline V gene, CDR1 is LGHNA and CDR2 is YNFKEQ. With 0 bases removed from V and 7 bases from J, the gap between germline ends came to 13 bases. The CDR3 loop reads CASSQDYRRGEQYF. CDR3 bases: TGTGCCAGCAGCCAAGATTACCGCAGGGGAGAGCAGTACTTC.

The chain recombines TRBV19 with TRBJ1-1, with 9 bases identical to TRBD1. This CDR3 region has 15 residues. With 7 bases clipped from V and 4 bases from J, the junction kept 10 bases outside the gene matches. Germline V gives CDR1 LNHDA, CDR2 SQIVND (reference sequence). CDR3 sequence (DNA): TGTGCCAGTAACAGAAGAGACAGGGGGGGCACTGAAGCTTTCTTT. This sequence encodes CASNRRDRGGTEAFF.

J is TRBJ2-3 and V is TRBV4-3; D not resolved. There are 14 residues in the CDR3. V lost 4 bases, J lost 0 bases, and 8 bases lay in between. Germline V gene data show CDR1 as LGHNA and CDR2 as YSLEER. CDR3 amino acids: CASSPFPSTDTQYF. The CDR3 nucleotides read TGCGCCAGCAGCCCGTTCCCTAGCACAGATACGCAGTATTTT.

This chain uses TRBV4-2 with TRBJ2-2, with D perhaps TRBD1 (5 bases). Per the germline V gene, CDR1 is LGHNA and CDR2 is YNFKEQ. This CDR3 comprises 16 residues. V was clipped by 0 bases and J by 5 bases, with 13 bases between them. This CDR3 is CASSQEAAGRTGELFF. Written as DNA, the CDR3 is TGTGCCAGCAGCCAAGAGGCGGCAGGGCGGACCGGGGAGCTGTTTTTT.

The chain has TRBV7-9 and TRBJ2-4; 7 nucleotides match TRBD1. Germline CDR1 is SEHNR and CDR2 is FQNEAQ (reference sequence). The CDR3 is 14 amino acids. Trimming took 5 bases from V and 3 from J; bases not matched to a gene: 4. The CDR3 DNA reads as TGTGCCAGCAGCGACAGGGTGGACAAAAACATTCAGTACTTC. Translation: CASSDRVDKNIQYF.

CDR3 bases: TGTGCCAGCAGCTTAGCAGGGACCTTGAACACTGAAGCTTTCTTT. Protein: CASSLAGTLNTEAFF. This chain joins TRBV11-2 and TRBJ1-1; weak D call: TRBD1 (5 bases). The CDR3 covers 15 residues. Trimming left V 1 base short and J 0 bases short, with 9 bases between. Per the germline V gene, CDR1 is SGHAT and CDR2 is FQNNGV.

The chain employs TRBV4-3 and TRBJ2-2; D is uncertain. Germline values: CDR1 LGHNA, CDR2 YSLEER. Trimming removed 3 bases from V and 0 bases from J, with 5 bases in between. The CDR3 contains 14 residues. The CDR3, as DNA: TGCGCCAGCAGCCATAACACGAACACCGGGGAGCTGTTTTTT. Its protein is CASSHNTNTGELFF.

The genes are TRBV5-1 and TRBJ1-2, with 10 bases matching TRBD1. J gave up 8 bases and V 2 bases, and 9 bases lay outside the gene matches. CDR3 size: 15 residues. Per germline, CDR1 SGHRS and CDR2 YFSETQ. The CDR3 reads CASSFLRQGASGYTF. In nucleotides, the CDR3 is TGCGCCAGCAGCTTTCTGAGACAGGGGGCAAGCGGCTACACCTTC. The whole variable domain, filled in from reference TRBV5-1 and TRBJ1-2, reads KAGVTQTPRYLIKTRGQQVTLSCSPISGHRSVSWYQQTPGQGLQFLFEYFSETQRNKGNFPGRFSGRQFSNSRSEMNVSTLELGDSALYLCASSFLRQGASGYTFGSGTRLTVV.

The V and J genes are TRBV9 and TRBJ1-2, with D maybe TRBD1 (6 bases). This CDR3 has 15 residues. Germline V gene sequence: CDR1 SGDLS, CDR2 YYNGEE. Trimming cost V 4 bases and J 4 bases, with 17 bases left between them. CDR3 in DNA: TGTGCCAGCAGCCAAGCGACAGGAGTCCCCTATGGCTACACCTTC. It is translated as CASSQATGVPYGYTF.

The chain uses TRBV6-6 and TRBJ2-5, with D perhaps matching TRBD2 (5 bases). Trimming took off 5 bases at V and 4 bases at J, with 17 bases between the two ends. Per germline, CDR1 MNHNY and CDR2 SVGAGI (reference sequence). CDR3 length: 15 residues. The CDR3 DNA reads as TGTGCCAGCAGTACGGTCGCAGGAGGAAGAGAGACCCAGTACTTC. This translates into CASSTVAGGRETQYF.

The genes are TRBV18 and TRBJ1-2, with unresolved D. Trimming took 3 bases from V and 5 from J, leaving 16 bases between them. CDR3 length: 15 residues. From germline, CDR1 is KGHSH and CDR2 LQKENI. CDR3 sequence (DNA): TGTGCCAGCTCACCGAATCAGGAAATAAGTTATGGCTACACCTTC. It codes for CASSPNQEISYGYTF.

J is TRBJ2-7 and V is TRBV5-4; the D call may be TRBD1 or TRBD2 (5 bases each). Germline CDR1 and CDR2: SGHNT and YYREEE (reference sequence). V was cut by 3 bases and J by 5 bases, with 12 bases left in between. This CDR3 comprises 13 residues. The CDR3 here is CASSSGRVNEQYF. The CDR3 bases are TGTGCCAGCAGCTCGGGACGGGTGAACGAGCAGTACTTC.

Remarks on this clone: At one of its ends the junction is not consistent with the germline gene, which may arise from a read error. The chain employs TRBV27 and TRBJ2-3; D remains ambiguous. This CDR3 has 13 residues. CDR1 and CDR2 (germline): MNHEY, SMNVEV (reference sequence). In nucleotides, the CDR3 is TGTGCCAGCAGCTTATGGGGAACAGATACGCAGTATTTT. Protein sequence: CASSLWGTDTQYF.

The genes are TRBV4-2 and TRBJ1-1; 10 nucleotides match TRBD1. CDR1 and CDR2 from the germline V gene are LGHNA and YNFKEQ. The CDR3 spans 16 residues. The V and J ends lost 4 bases and 5 bases, in that order; junction bases with no gene match: 10. For the CDR3, the DNA is TGTGCCAGCAGCCTCGCGACAGGGGGCGCGAAAACTGAAGCTTTCTTT. It encodes CASSLATGGAKTEAFF.

The CDR3 bases are TGCGCCAGCAGCCAAGCGTGGGCAGTACTCTCTGGAAACACCATATATTTT. It encodes CASSQAWAVLSGNTIYF. The chain links TRBV4-1 to TRBJ1-3; no firm D call. CDR1 and CDR2 (germline): MGHRA, YSYEKL. The germline V and J ends were trimmed by 1 base and 0 bases, with 13 bases remaining between them. This CDR3 comprises 17 residues.

This clone was detected only once. The chain links TRBV14 to TRBJ2-7, with D possibly matching TRBD2 (6 bases). CDR1 and CDR2 (germline): SGHDN, FVKESK. CDR3 length: 14 amino acids. V lost 3 bases and J 4 bases, leaving 13 bases between the germline ends. The CDR3 nucleotides read TGTGCCAGCAGCCACCCCTGGACTATTTACGAGCAGTACTTC. Protein sequence: CASSHPWTIYEQYF.

The CDR3 reads CASSTGTSSYNEQFF. As DNA, the CDR3 is TGTGCCAGTAGCACCGGGACTAGCTCCTACAATGAGCAGTTCTTC. This chain uses TRBV19 with TRBJ2-1; 8 nucleotides line up with TRBD2. With 6 bases clipped from V and 0 bases from J, the junction kept 4 bases outside the gene matches. This CDR3 spans 15 amino acids. Germline V gives CDR1 LNHDA, CDR2 SQIVND (reference sequence). The full variable domain, with the rest looked up from reference TRBV19 and TRBJ2-1, is DGGITQSPKYLFRKEGQNVTLSCEQNLNHDAMYWYRQDPGQGLRLIYYSQIVNDFQKGDIAEGYSVSREKKESFPLTVTSAQKNPTAFYLCASSTGTSSYNEQFFGPGTRLTVL.

The genes are TRBV4-2 and TRBJ2-2; D remains unclear. Germline CDR1 LGHNA, CDR2 YNFKEQ. The CDR3 length is 17 residues. V dropped 2 bases and J dropped 3 bases, with 16 bases sitting between them. DNA for the CDR3: TGTGCCAGCAGCCAACATCTTACGGGCGGAGACACCGGGGAGCTGTTTTTT. Translation: CASSQHLTGGDTGELFF.

The chain joins TRBV2 to TRBJ2-5; the match to TRBD2 covers 10 bases. Germline CDR1 is SNHLY and CDR2 is FYNNEI. This CDR3 contains 17 residues. V trimming: 2 bases; J trimming: 5 bases; junction bases outside the gene matches: 11. CDR3 sequence: CASSESASGGSGETQYF. The CDR3, as DNA: TGTGCCAGCAGTGAATCAGCTAGCGGGGGAAGCGGGGAGACCCAGTACTTC.

This clone has just a few counts. The V gene is TRBV5-4, the J gene TRBJ1-3, with 10 bases lining up with TRBD1. V trimming: 4 bases; J trimming: 4 bases; junction bases outside the gene matches: 5. The germline gives CDR1 SGHNT, CDR2 YYREEE (reference sequence). This CDR3 is 15 amino acids long. CDR3 region: CASSPGTGVGNTIYF. In DNA, the CDR3 is TGTGCCAGCAGCCCCGGGACAGGGGTAGGAAACACCATATATTTT.

The V call is TRBV5-1, the J call TRBJ1-1, with D possibly being TRBD1 (5 bases). CDR1 SGHRS and CDR2 YFSETQ come from the germline V gene. This CDR3 has 14 residues. V gave up 3 bases and J gave up 4 bases, with 13 bases separating them. The CDR3 DNA reads TGCGCCAGCAGCTCGCAGGGCGGTAGCACTGAAGCTTTCTTT. It encodes CASSSQGGSTEAFF.

V gene TRBV9 combines with J gene TRBJ2-7; D is unclear. CDR1 SGDLS and CDR2 YYNGEE come from the germline V gene. Trimming left V 4 bases short and J 3 bases short, with 14 bases between. CDR3 length: 14 residues. CDR3 DNA sequence: TGTGCCAGCAGCCGAGGTCCTTCCCACTACGAGCAGTACTTC. The encoded protein is CASSRGPSHYEQYF.

CDR3 sequence (DNA): TGTGCCAGCAGCTTAATTCCAGGGTATCCCCGAGCAGATCAGCCCCAGCATTTT. Its translation is CASSLIPGYPRADQPQHF. The chain links TRBV7-2 to TRBJ1-5; a weak D match, TRBD1 (5 bases). This CDR3 spans 18 amino acids. CDR1 is SGHTA, CDR2 FQGNSA, per germline. The V and J ends lost 2 bases and 5 bases respectively, with 22 bases between them.

CDR3 residues: CASSEGRGSINYGYTF. CDR3 in DNA: TGTGCCAGCAGCGAGGGGAGGGGCAGTATTAACTATGGCTACACCTTC. The chain carries TRBV9 and TRBJ1-2; maybe TRBD1 (5 bases). This CDR3 has 16 amino acids. V gave up 3 bases and J gave up 1 base, with 16 bases separating them. Germline CDR1 reads SGDLS; CDR2 reads YYNGEE. The variable domain in full, completed from reference TRBV9 and TRBJ1-2, reads DSGVTQTPKHLITATGQRVTLRCSPRSGDLSVYWYQQSLDQGLQFLIQYYNGEERAKGNILERFSAQQFPDLHSELNLSSLELGDSALYFCASSEGRGSINYGYTFGSGTRLTVV.

This chain links TRBV2 with TRBJ1-5; D remains unclear. CDR1 and CDR2 (germline): SNHLY, FYNNEI. Trimming removed 7 bases at V and 3 bases at J, with 16 bases between. The CDR3 runs to 15 residues. The CDR3 sequence: CASNGRGLDNQPQHF. CDR3 coding DNA: TGTGCCAGCAATGGTCGGGGTTTGGACAATCAGCCCCAGCATTTT. The full variable domain, rest sourced from reference TRBV2 and TRBJ1-5, is EPEVTQTPSHQVTQMGQEVILRCVPISNHLYFYWYRQILGQKVEFLVSFYNNEISEKSEIFDDQFSVERPDGSNFTLKIRSTKLEDSAMYFCASNGRGLDNQPQHFGDGTRLSIL.